The sequence of this T cell receptor beta chain was determined in a study of blood T cell repertoires in COVID-19. The overall study: The analysed material was cDNA or gDNA that came from T cells, B-cell-depleted T cells, or PBMCs.

Original methodology: Amplification of reference gene primers provided the estimated nucleated cell counts. Data came from immunoSEQ multiplex PCR; TCRdb stores just in-frame clones and leaves some out. Clone size and the V and J calls come from that table; the DNA yielded D and trimming. The repertoire holds some 130,000 clones, with about four fifths as singletons. This CDR3 spans 15 amino acids. The germline V and J ends were trimmed by 0 bases and 1 base, with 9 bases remaining between them. Germline CDR1 MNHNY, CDR2 SVGAGI (reference sequence). This chain links TRBV6-6 with TRBJ2-5; TRBD2 might be the D (5 bases). The sample was peripheral blood. The sequence was collected from a woman in her fifties or sixties with active or convalescent COVID-19. CDR3: CASSYSTGFQETQYF. The CDR3 DNA sequence: TGTGCCAGCAGTTACTCGACGGGGTTCCAAGAGACCCAGTACTTC.